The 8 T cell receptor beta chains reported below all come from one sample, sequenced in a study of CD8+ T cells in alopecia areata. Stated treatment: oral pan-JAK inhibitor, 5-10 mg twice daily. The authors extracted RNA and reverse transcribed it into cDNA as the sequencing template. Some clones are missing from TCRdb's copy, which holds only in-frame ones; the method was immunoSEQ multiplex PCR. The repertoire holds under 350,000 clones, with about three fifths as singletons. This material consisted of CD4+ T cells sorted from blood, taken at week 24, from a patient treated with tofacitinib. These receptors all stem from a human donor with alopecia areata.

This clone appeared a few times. The CDR3 coding sequence is TGCAGCGCAGGGGGAGGTCGGTATGGCTACACCTTC. Its translation is CSAGGGRYGYTF. V gene TRBV29-1 combines with J gene TRBJ1-2, with 7 positions matching TRBD1. V lost 7 bases, J lost 5 bases, and 7 bases stayed unmatched. CDR1 is SQVTM and CDR2 is ANQGSEA in the germline V gene. The CDR3 is made up of 12 amino acids.

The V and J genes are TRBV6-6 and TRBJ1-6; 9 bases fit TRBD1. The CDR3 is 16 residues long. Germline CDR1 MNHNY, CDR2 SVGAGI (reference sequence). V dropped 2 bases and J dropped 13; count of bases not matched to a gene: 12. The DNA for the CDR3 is TGTGCCAGCAGTTACCCAACAACAGGGGGCAAATCGCCCCTCCACTTT. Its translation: CASSYPTTGGKSPLHF.

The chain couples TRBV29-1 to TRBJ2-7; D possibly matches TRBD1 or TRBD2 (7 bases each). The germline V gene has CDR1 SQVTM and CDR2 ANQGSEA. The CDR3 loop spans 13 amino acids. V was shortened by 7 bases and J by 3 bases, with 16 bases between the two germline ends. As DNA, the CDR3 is TGCAGCGCCGGTCAGGGGGGGAACTACGAGCAGTACTTC. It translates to CSAGQGGNYEQYF.

The CDR3: CASRTGCSGANVLTF. The CDR3, as DNA: TGTGCCAGCAGGACAGGATGCTCTGGGGCCAACGTCCTGACTTTC. The rearrangement links TRBV21-1 to TRBJ2-6; TRBD1, the D gene given by the table, was not confirmed from the DNA. TRBV21-1 is assigned pseudogene status. The CDR3 length is 15 residues.

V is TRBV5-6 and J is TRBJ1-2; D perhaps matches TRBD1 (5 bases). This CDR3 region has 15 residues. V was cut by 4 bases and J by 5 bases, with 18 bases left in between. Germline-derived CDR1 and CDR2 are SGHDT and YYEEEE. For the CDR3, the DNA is TGTGCCAGCAGCGCATCGGCCAGGGCAGGGTATGGCTACACCTTC. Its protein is CASSASARAGYGYTF. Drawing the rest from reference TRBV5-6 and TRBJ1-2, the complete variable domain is DAGVTQSPTHLIKTRGQQVTLRCSPKSGHDTVSWYQQALGQGPQFIFQYYEEEERQRGNFPDRFSGHQFPNYSSELNVNALLLGDSALYLCASSASARAGYGYTFGSGTRLTVV.

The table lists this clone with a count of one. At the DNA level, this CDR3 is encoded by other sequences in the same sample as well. Here the CDR3 reads CSVVGRMNTEAFF. As DNA, the CDR3 is TGCAGCGTTGTGGGACGGATGAACACTGAAGCTTTCTTT. The chain carries TRBV29-1 and TRBJ1-1; tentatively, D is TRBD1 (5 bases). V shed 4 bases and J shed 0 bases, with 9 bases lying between them. The CDR3 extends over 13 amino acids. CDR1 and CDR2 (germline): SQVTM, ANQGSEA.

In DNA, the CDR3 is TGCAGCGTGACCAAGACAGGGGGTGAAAAACTGTTTTTT. Translating gives CSVTKTGGEKLFF. The chain joins TRBV29-1 to TRBJ1-4, with 9 positions matching TRBD1. The CDR3 has 13 residues. Germline V CDR1 and CDR2: SQVTM, ANQGSEA. The V and J ends lost 6 bases and 7 bases, in that order; junction bases with no gene match: 6. Looking up the rest from reference TRBV29-1 and TRBJ1-4 gives the full variable domain: SAVISQKPSRDICQRGTSLTIQCQVDSQVTMMFWYRQQPGQSLTLIATANQGSEATYESGFVIDKFPISRPNLTFSTLTVSNMSPEDSSIYLCSVTKTGGEKLFFGSGTQLSVL.

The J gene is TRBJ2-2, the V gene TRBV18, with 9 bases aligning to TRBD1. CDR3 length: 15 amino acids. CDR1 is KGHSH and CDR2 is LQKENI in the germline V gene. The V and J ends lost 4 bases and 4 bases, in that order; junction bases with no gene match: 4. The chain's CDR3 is CASSRTGDATGELFF. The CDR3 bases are TGTGCCAGCTCACGGACAGGGGACGCCACCGGGGAGCTGTTTTTT.